Listed here are 7 T cell receptor beta chains from one sample, sequenced in a study of T-cell reconstitution after alpha-beta-depleted transplantation in children. The TCRbeta library was prepared with unique molecular identifiers. TCRdb reanalysed the PCR reads using MiXCR and keeps one entry per CDR3 protein. The data show hundreds of thousands of distinct CDR3 sequences, around 13% seen once. The source material was PBMCs from the stem cell graft donor, sampled from the stem cell graft. These receptors originate from a human donor who donated a stem cell graft to a child with combined immunodeficiency.

This clonotype appeared a few times. The V and J genes are TRBV9 and TRBJ2-3; D gene uncertain. The V end lost 4 bases, the J end lost 6 bases, and 21 bases lay between the germline ends. The CDR3 loop spans 16 amino acids. Germline CDR1 is SGDLS and CDR2 is YYNGEE. The CDR3 protein is CASSPAAYMEGDTQYF. The CDR3 DNA reads as TGTGCCAGCAGCCCGGCGGCCTACATGGAAGGTGATACGCAGTATTTT.

This clonotype was counted at least ten times. The chain joins TRBV5-1 to TRBJ1-1; TRBD1 is a possible D gene (5 bases). The CDR3 loop spans 13 amino acids. V was cut by 6 bases and J by 5 bases, with 14 bases left in between. The germline CDR1 and CDR2 sequences are SGHRS and YFSETQ. CDR3 region: CASKRGEGTEAFF. The CDR3 DNA reads TGCGCCAGCAAGCGGGGGGAGGGAACTGAAGCTTTCTTT.

Only one count was recorded for this clonotype. CDR3 in amino acids: CSARDWDSKNIQYF. In nucleotides, the CDR3 is TGCAGTGCTAGAGACTGGGACAGCAAAAACATTCAGTACTTC. This chain links TRBV20-1 with TRBJ2-4; 7 bases line up with TRBD1. V shed 0 bases and J 3 bases; nucleotides not matched to a gene: 2. Germline loops: CDR1 DFQATT, CDR2 SNEGSKA (reference sequence). This CDR3 region has 14 residues.

Many counts were recorded for this clonotype. The chain employs TRBV6-4 and TRBJ2-3; D is uncertain. The V end was cut by 2 bases, the J end by 1 base, with 4 bases between. CDR3 length: 13 amino acids. The germline V gene encodes CDR1 MRHNA and CDR2 SNTAGT. The CDR3 reads CASSDRRTDTQYF. The CDR3 DNA reads TGTGCCAGCAGTGACCGCCGCACAGATACGCAGTATTTT.

This chain connects TRBV27 to TRBJ2-7, with D perhaps TRBD2 (6 bases). From germline, CDR1 is MNHEY and CDR2 SMNVEV (reference sequence). Trimming took 3 bases from V and 3 from J, leaving 24 bases between them. The CDR3 totals 18 residues. The CDR3 spells CASSLAGWGLAQSYEQYF. The CDR3 bases are TGTGCCAGCAGTTTGGCGGGGTGGGGTTTAGCGCAAAGCTACGAGCAGTACTTC.

This clonotype was counted only a few times. The chain has TRBV3-1 and TRBJ1-1; D remains ambiguous. Germline CDR1 is LGHDT and CDR2 is YNNKEL (reference sequence). With 4 bases removed from V and 8 bases from J, the gap between germline ends came to 8 bases. The CDR3 has 11 amino acids. The CDR3 loop is CASSLRYEAFF. CDR3 sequence (DNA): TGTGCCAGCAGCCTACGGTACGAAGCTTTCTTT. The full variable domain, with the rest looked up from reference TRBV3-1 and TRBJ1-1, is DTAVSQTPKYLVTQMGNDKSIKCEQNLGHDTMYWYKQDSKKFLKIMFSYNNKELIINETVPNRFSPKSPDKAHLNLHINSLELGDSAVYFCASSLRYEAFFGQGTRLTVV.

This clonotype was seen more than once but under ten times. V gene TRBV24-1 combines with J gene TRBJ2-5, with TRBD2 identical over 8 bases. The CDR3 loop spans 16 amino acids. The J segment lost 5 bases and the V segment lost 4 bases, leaving 11 bases of the junction unmatched. Germline assignment: CDR1 KGHDR and CDR2 SFDVKD. CDR3 sequence: CATSDPSGSQVETQYF. Written as DNA, the CDR3 is TGTGCCACCAGTGACCCCAGCGGGAGCCAAGTTGAGACCCAGTACTTC.